The rows below give T cell receptor beta chains drawn from one sample of a study of CD8+CD57+ T cells in acquired aplastic anemia. One entry per CDR3 protein, called by TCRdb with MiXCR from the reads. Among 200,000 or so distinct CDR3 sequences listed, around three fifths were seen once. The sequenced sample was sorted CD4+, CD8+, or CD8+CD57+ T cells (not recorded which) from PBMCs. The receptors come from a human donor with severe aplastic anemia or a healthy control (not recorded which). The CDR3 runs from the conserved cysteine through the conserved F or W. The order of the fields is J gene, V gene, clone size, D gene, CDR3 length, CDR3 DNA, CDR3 protein. D genes are given only for firm matches. Clone size is shown for a subset of rows, as once, few, many or a class of expanded clone.

TRBJ2-2 | TRBV9 | - | TRBD1 | 15 | TGTGCCAGCAGCGTTGGGACAGGGAACACCGGGGAGCTGTTTTTT | CASSVGTGNTGELFF
TRBJ2-2 | TRBV13 | few | TRBD2 | 18 | TGTGCCAGCAGCTCTATGACTAGCGGGGGGGCTGGGACCGGGGAGCTGTTTTTT | CASSSMTSGGAGTGELFF
TRBJ1-2 | TRBV5-4 | - | - | 14 | TGTGCCAGCAGCTTGGTCGCGGCTAACTATGGCTACACCTTC | CASSLVAANYGYTF
TRBJ2-7 | TRBV10-2 | - | TRBD1 | 14 | TGCGCCAGCAGTGAATTGGGGACAGGGGACGAGCAGTACTTC | CASSELGTGDEQYF
TRBJ2-6 | TRBV29-1 | - | TRBD1 | 14 | TGCAGCGTTGCCGACAGGGCTGGGGCCAACGTCCTGACTTTC | CSVADRAGANVLTF
TRBJ2-2 | TRBV7-9 | - | TRBD2 | 17 | TGTGCCAGCAGCCCGGCGTTCGCGGGGGAGAACACCGGGGAGCTGTTTTTT | CASSPAFAGENTGELFF
TRBJ2-7 | TRBV10-3 | few | - | 15 | TGTGCCATCAGTGAGTCGGCCGGGTTCTCCTACGAGCAGTACTTC | CAISESAGFSYEQYF
TRBJ2-5 | TRBV7-9 | - | - | 14 | TGTGCCAGCAGCTTTTCGGCTAGCGAGGAGACCCAGTACTTC | CASSFSASEETQYF
TRBJ1-6 | TRBV4-2 | - | - | 15 | TGTGCCAGCAGCCAAGAAGGGAGAAGTGGTTCACCCCTCCACTTT | CASSQEGRSGSPLHF
TRBJ1-1 | TRBV15 | - | TRBD1 | 15 | TGTGCCACCAGCAGGGACAGGGCGACCAACACTGAAGCTTTCTTT | CATSRDRATNTEAFF
TRBJ1-2 | TRBV9 | - | - | 17 | TGTGCCAGCAGCGTAGTAAGAGTAGGCACGCGCAGGGGTGGCTACACCTTC | CASSVVRVGTRRGGYTF
TRBJ2-1 | TRBV29-1 | once | TRBD2 | 14 | TGCAGCGTCCTTACTAGCGGGAGTGTCTATGAGCAGTTCTTC | CSVLTSGSVYEQFF
TRBJ2-1 | TRBV20-1 | - | - | 14 | TGCAGTGCTAGACTGACGGGGTTCAGGGATGAGCAGTTCTTC | CSARLTGFRDEQFF
TRBJ2-2 | TRBV5-1 | - | - | 16 | TGCGCCAGCAGCCCTGGGGGCAGGTGGAACACCGGGGAGCTGTTTTTT | CASSPGGRWNTGELFF
TRBJ1-6 | TRBV4-2 | many | - | 17 | TGTGCCAGCAGCCAAGCGGGGGAGAGCTCCTATAATTCACCCCTCCACTTT | CASSQAGESSYNSPLHF
TRBJ2-2 | TRBV4-1 | - | - | 17 | TGCGCCAGCAGCCAAGATCCGCAGGGTCCAATCACCGGGGAGCTGTTTTTT | CASSQDPQGPITGELFF
TRBJ2-3 | TRBV24-1 | - | - | 13 | TGTGCCACCAGTGATCGACCCGGGACTACGCAGTATTTT | CATSDRPGTTQYF
TRBJ1-1 | TRBV29-1 | - | - | 14 | TGCAGCGCCCTGGACAGCCTGGGAGACACTGAGGCTTTCTTT | CSALDSLGDTEAFF
TRBJ1-4 | TRBV19 | - | - | 14 | TGTGCCAGTAGTGCACGGGGATTCAATGAAAAACTGTTTTTT | CASSARGFNEKLFF
TRBJ1-2 | TRBV27 | - | TRBD1 | 16 | TGTGCCAGCAGTTCGTCGGACAGGGTGGGATGGTATGGCTACACCTTC | CASSSSDRVGWYGYTF
TRBJ2-5 | TRBV24-1 | - | - | 13 | TGTGCCACCAGTGCGCCTGGGAGCGGGACCCAGTACTTC | CATSAPGSGTQYF
TRBJ1-4 | TRBV6-1 | - | TRBD1 | 16 | TGTGCCAGCAGTGACGGCCGGGACAGGGGGGGTGAAAAACTGTTTTTT | CASSDGRDRGGEKLFF
TRBJ2-5 | TRBV7-3 | few | TRBD2 | 16 | TGTGCCAGCAGCTCGTCAGTCGGGGGGTCCCAAGAGACCCAGTACTTC | CASSSSVGGSQETQYF
TRBJ2-7 | TRBV7-8 | many | TRBD1 | 15 | TGTGCCAGCAATTACCCGGGACAGGGGCTCTACGAGCAGTACTTC | CASNYPGQGLYEQYF
TRBJ2-5 | TRBV2 | once | - | 14 | TGTGCCAGCAGTGGACAGGGGAGGGAAGAGACCCAGTACTTC | CASSGQGREETQYF
TRBJ1-1 | TRBV14 | - | TRBD1 | 13 | TGTGCCAGCAGTCAACAGGGGAGCACTGAAGCTCTCTTT | CASSQQGSTEALF
TRBJ1-1 | TRBV6-5 | many | - | 16 | TGTGCCAGCAGTTACTCGATTCAGGCCATGAACACTGAAGCTTTCTTT | CASSYSIQAMNTEAFF
TRBJ2-7 | TRBV6-5 | - | TRBD1 | 15 | TGTGCCAGCAGCATCCTCGGACAGGGTACGAACGAGCAGTACTTC | CASSILGQGTNEQYF
TRBJ2-5 | TRBV14 | - | - | 14 | TGTGCCAGCAGTCGCATACAGGGTTGGGAGACCCAGTACTTC | CASSRIQGWETQYF
TRBJ2-2 | TRBV7-9 | - | - | 12 | TGTGCCAGCAGCTTAGAGTTCGGGGAGCTGCTTTTT | CASSLEFGELLF
TRBJ1-2 | TRBV7-9 | - | TRBD1 | 16 | TGTGCCAGCAGCTTGCCGGGACAGGGGGCTGGCTATGGCTACACCTTC | CASSLPGQGAGYGYTF
TRBJ2-5 | TRBV9 | - | TRBD2 | 16 | TGTGCCAGCAGCGGGGGGTGGACTAGCTCGGGGGAGACCCAGTACTTC | CASSGGWTSSGETQYF
TRBJ1-2 | TRBV2 | once | - | 12 | TGTGCCAGCTCCGGCCGTCGGGATGGCTACACCTTC | CASSGRRDGYTF
TRBJ2-7 | TRBV9 | many | - | 14 | TGTGCCAGCAGCATCCAGGCCGGGCCCCACGAGCAGTACTTC | CASSIQAGPHEQYF
TRBJ1-2 | TRBV29-1 | many | - | 12 | TGCAGCGTTCCAGGGGTTCCCGATGGCTACACCTTC | CSVPGVPDGYTF
TRBJ2-3 | TRBV7-9 | - | TRBD2 | 18 | TGTGCCAGCAGCTTACTCGGGACTAGCGGGATTGGGACAGATACGCAGTATTTT | CASSLLGTSGIGTDTQYF
TRBJ1-1 | TRBV10-3 | - | TRBD1 | 15 | TGTGCCATCAGTCGGACCGGGACAGTAGTTGCTGAAGCTTTCTTT | CAISRTGTVVAEAFF
TRBJ2-7 | TRBV2 | - | TRBD2 | 13 | TGTGCCAGCAGTGGCGTCGGGAGGCACGAGCAGTACTTC | CASSGVGRHEQYF
TRBJ2-2 | TRBV24-1 | few | - | 12 | TGTGCCACCGGGATGAACACCGGGGAGCTGTTTTTT | CATGMNTGELFF